The sample holds one count of the clone carrying this TCR beta chain. Its specificity is not known. Germline and junction disagree at one end, which may indicate a read error. This sample was included in a study of shared clonotypes between healthy human individuals. Study-wide findings and caveats: Against clonotypes common to all four donors, non-shared ones had lower generation probabilities. The study found roughly 5% of naive CD4 clonotypes shared across a few donors. Researchers found naive subsets generally carried larger estimated richness than memory subsets.

The CDR3 spans 10 residues. CDR1 SGDLS and CDR2 YYNGEE come from the germline V gene. Only CD45RO-negative cells positively selected for CCR7 counted as naive CD8 cells, so terminally differentiated effector memory CD45RA+ cells were excluded. Every donor, a Caucasian adult, lived in Nashville, Tennessee. Data came from immunoSEQ multiplex PCR; TCRdb stores just in-frame clones and leaves some out. The data show some 580,000 clones, with roughly 98% seen just once and 0.25% to 0.35% held by the top ten. The V call is TRBV9, the J call TRBJ2-1, with D possibly being TRBD1 or TRBD2 (5 bases each). The TCR originated in a man in his thirties or forties in good health. Sequencing used naive CD8+ T cells sorted from blood. As DNA, the CDR3 is TGTGCCAGCAGCGGACGGGACGTGATCTTC. This sequence encodes CASSGRDVIF.